This entry features one TCR beta chain sequence. Its antigen remains unknown. Study-wide results and limits: Tumor Tregs overlapped most with tumor, then blood, naive CD4+ cells.

The CDR3 is 17 amino acids. Germline assignment: CDR1 SQVTM and CDR2 ANQGSEA. Full-length variable regions came from constant-region reverse primers plus semi-nested Nested Universal Primer A PCR. TCRdb used MiXCR to reprocess the 5' RACE reads, holding one entry per CDR3 protein. The data hold approximately 40,000 distinct CDR3 sequences, with about 29% observed a single time. The chain employs TRBV29-1 and TRBJ1-5; D unclear. The J call may be incorrect, as the DNA end agrees better with TRBJ2-3. The receptor was isolated from a female donor with breast cancer. Material for sequencing was tumor-infiltrating memory CD4+ T cells sorted from the breast tumor. Subset indicated: memory CD4+ T cells, CD4+CD45RO+CD25-. The CDR3 DNA reads TGCAGCGTTGCCCCTCCGGGCCCTCAGTGGCGCAATCAGCCCCAGTATTTT. Its translation is CSVAPPGPQWRNQPQYF.